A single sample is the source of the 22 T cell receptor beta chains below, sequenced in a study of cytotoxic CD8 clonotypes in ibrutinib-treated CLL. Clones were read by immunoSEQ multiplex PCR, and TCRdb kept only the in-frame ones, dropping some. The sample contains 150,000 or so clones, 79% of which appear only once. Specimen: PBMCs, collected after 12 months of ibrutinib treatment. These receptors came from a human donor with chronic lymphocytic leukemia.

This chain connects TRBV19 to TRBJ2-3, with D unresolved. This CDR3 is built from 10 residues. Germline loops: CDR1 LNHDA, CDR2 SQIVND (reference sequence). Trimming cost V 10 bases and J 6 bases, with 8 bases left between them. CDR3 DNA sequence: TGTGCCACTCTTAGGGATACGCAGTATTTT. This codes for CATLRDTQYF.

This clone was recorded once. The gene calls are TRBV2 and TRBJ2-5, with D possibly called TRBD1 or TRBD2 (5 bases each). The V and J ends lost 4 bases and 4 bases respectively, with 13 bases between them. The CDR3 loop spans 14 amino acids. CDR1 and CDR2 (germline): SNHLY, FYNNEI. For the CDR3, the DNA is TGTGCCAGCAGTGTCCGACAGCTAGCAGAGACCCAGTACTTC. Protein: CASSVRQLAETQYF. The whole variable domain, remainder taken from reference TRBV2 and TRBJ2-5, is EPEVTQTPSHQVTQMGQEVILRCVPISNHLYFYWYRQILGQKVEFLVSFYNNEISEKSEIFDDQFSVERPDGSNFTLKIRSTKLEDSAMYFCASSVRQLAETQYFGPGTRLLVL.

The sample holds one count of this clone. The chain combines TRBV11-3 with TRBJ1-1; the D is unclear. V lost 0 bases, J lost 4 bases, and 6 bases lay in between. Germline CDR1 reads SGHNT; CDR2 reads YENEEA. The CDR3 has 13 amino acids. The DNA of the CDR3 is TGTGCCAGCAGCTTAGATTGGACCACTGAAGCTTTCTTT. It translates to CASSLDWTTEAFF. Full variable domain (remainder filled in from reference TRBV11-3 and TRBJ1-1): EAGVVQSPRYKIIEKKQPVAFWCNPISGHNTLYWYLQNLGQGPELLIRYENEEAVDDSQLPKDRFSAERLKGVDSTLKIQPAELGDSAVYLCASSLDWTTEAFFGQGTRLTVV.

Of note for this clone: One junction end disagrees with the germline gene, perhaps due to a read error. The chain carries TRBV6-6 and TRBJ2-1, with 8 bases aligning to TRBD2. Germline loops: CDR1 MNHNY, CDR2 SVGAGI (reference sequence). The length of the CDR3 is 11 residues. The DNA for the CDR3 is TGTGCCAGCAGATACCAGCGGGAGTGCATCTTC. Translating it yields CASRYQRECIF.

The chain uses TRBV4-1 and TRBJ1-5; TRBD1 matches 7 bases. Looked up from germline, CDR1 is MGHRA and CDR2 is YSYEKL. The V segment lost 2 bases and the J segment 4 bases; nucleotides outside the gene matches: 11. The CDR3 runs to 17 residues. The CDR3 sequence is CASSQTVRQGLNQPQHF. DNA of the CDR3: TGCGCCAGCAGCCAAACCGTACGACAGGGATTGAATCAGCCCCAGCATTTT.

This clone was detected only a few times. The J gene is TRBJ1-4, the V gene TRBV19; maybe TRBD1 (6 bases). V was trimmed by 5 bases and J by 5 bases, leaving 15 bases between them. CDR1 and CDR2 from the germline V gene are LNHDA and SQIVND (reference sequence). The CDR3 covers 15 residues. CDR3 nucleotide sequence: TGTGCCAGTAGTGTGACAGGACTAGGGAATGAAAAACTGTTTTTT. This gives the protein CASSVTGLGNEKLFF.

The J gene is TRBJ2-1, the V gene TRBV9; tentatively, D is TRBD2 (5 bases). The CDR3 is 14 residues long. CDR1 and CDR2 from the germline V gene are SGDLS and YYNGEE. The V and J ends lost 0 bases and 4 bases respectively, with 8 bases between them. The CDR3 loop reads CASSVGGVYNEQFF. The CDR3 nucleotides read TGTGCCAGCAGCGTAGGGGGAGTGTACAATGAGCAGTTCTTC.

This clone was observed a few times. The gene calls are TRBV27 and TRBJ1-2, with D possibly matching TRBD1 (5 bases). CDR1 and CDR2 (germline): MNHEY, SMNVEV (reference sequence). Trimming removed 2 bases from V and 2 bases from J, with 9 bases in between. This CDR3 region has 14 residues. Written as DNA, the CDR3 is TGTGCCAGCAGTTTAGGTTGGGGGAACTATGGCTACACCTTC. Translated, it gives CASSLGWGNYGYTF.

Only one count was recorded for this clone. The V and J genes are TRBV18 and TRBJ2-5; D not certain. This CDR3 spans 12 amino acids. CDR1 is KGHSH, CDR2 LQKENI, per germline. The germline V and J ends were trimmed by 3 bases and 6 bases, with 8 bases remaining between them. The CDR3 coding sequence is TGTGCCAGCTCACCGGAAAAACAGACCCAGTACTTC. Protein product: CASSPEKQTQYF.

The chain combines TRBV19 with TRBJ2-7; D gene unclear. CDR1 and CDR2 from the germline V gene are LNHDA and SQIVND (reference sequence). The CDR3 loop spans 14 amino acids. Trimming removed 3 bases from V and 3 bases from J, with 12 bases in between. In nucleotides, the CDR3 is TGTGCCAGTAGTATGCGGACGGAATACTACGAGCAGTACTTC. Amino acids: CASSMRTEYYEQYF.

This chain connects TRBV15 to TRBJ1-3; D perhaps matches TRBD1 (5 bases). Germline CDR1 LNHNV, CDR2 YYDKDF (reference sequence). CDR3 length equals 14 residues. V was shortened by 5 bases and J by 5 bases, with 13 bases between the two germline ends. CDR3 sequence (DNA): TGTGCCACCAGCGGAAGACAGAGGAGAAACACCATATATTTT. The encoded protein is CATSGRQRRNTIYF.

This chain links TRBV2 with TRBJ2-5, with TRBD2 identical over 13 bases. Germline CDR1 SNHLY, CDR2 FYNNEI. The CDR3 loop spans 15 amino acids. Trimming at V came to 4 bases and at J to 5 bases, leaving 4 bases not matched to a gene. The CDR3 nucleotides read TGTGCCAGCAGTGGTGGGACTAGCGGGAAGGAGACCCAGTACTTC. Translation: CASSGGTSGKETQYF.

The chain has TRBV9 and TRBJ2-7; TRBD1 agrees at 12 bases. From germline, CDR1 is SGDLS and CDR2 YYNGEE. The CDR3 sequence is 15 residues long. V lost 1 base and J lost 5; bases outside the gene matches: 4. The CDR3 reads CASSVTGTGGDEQYF. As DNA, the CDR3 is TGTGCCAGCAGCGTAACCGGGACAGGGGGCGACGAGCAGTACTTC.

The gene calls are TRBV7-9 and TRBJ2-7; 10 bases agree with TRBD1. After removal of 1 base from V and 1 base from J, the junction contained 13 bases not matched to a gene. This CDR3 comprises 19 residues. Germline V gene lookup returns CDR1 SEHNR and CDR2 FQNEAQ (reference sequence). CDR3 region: CASSLGFQPGQGISYEQYF. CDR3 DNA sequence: TGTGCCAGCAGCTTAGGGTTCCAGCCGGGACAGGGGATTTCCTACGAGCAGTACTTC.

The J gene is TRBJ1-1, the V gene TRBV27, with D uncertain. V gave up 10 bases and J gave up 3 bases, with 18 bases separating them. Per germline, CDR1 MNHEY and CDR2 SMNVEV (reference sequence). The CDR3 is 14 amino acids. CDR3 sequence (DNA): TGTGCCACCGCCCCCCTAGGACCAGACACTGAAGCTTTCTTT. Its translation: CATAPLGPDTEAFF.

The CDR3 loop is CAWRTDARGRYNTGELFF. CDR3 nucleotides: TGTGCCTGGAGAACGGACGCCCGGGGGAGGTATAACACCGGGGAGCTGTTTTTT. The gene calls are TRBV30 and TRBJ2-2; D is perhaps TRBD2 (6 bases). The germline CDR1 and CDR2 sequences are GTSNPN and SVGIG (reference sequence). The CDR3 totals 18 residues. V was cut by 3 bases and J by 2 bases, with 22 bases left in between.

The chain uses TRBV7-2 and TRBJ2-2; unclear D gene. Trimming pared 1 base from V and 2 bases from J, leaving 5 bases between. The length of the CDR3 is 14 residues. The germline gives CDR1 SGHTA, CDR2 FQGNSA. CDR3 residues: CASSLGHNTGELFF. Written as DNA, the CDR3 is TGTGCCAGCAGCTTAGGTCATAACACCGGGGAGCTGTTTTTT.

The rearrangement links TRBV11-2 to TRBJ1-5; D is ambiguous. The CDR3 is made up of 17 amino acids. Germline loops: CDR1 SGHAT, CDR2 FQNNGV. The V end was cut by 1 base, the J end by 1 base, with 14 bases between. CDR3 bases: TGTGCCAGCAGCTTAGTTGCGGCAGATCCGAGCAATCAGCCCCAGCATTTT. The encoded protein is CASSLVAADPSNQPQHF. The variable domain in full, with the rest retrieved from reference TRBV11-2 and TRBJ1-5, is EAGVAQSPRYKIIEKRQSVAFWCNPISGHATLYWYQQILGQGPKLLIQFQNNGVVDDSQLPKDRFSAERLKGVDSTLKIQPAKLEDSAVYLCASSLVAADPSNQPQHFGDGTRLSIL.

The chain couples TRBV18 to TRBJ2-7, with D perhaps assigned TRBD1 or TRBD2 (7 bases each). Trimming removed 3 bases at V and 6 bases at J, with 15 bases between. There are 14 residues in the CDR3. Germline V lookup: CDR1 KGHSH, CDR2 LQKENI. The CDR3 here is CASSPDREGGEQYF. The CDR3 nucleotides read TGTGCCAGCTCACCCGACAGGGAGGGGGGCGAGCAGTACTTC.

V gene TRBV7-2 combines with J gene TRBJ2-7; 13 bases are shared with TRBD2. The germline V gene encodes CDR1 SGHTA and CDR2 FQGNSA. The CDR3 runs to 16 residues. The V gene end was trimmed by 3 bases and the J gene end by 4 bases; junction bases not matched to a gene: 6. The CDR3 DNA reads TGTGCCAGCAGCTTCGGGACTAGCGGGATGGGTTACGAGCAGTACTTC. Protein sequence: CASSFGTSGMGYEQYF.

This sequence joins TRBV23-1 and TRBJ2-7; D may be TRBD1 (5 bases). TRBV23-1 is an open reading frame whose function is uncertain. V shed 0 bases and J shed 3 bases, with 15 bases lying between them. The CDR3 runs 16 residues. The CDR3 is CASSQSETGQNYEQYF. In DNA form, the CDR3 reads TGCGCCAGCAGTCAATCCGAAACCGGACAAAACTACGAGCAGTACTTC.

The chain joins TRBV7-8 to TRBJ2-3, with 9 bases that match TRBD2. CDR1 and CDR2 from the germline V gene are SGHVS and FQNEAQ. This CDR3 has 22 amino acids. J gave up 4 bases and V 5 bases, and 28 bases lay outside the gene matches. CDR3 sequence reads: CASSPTDWTPSPIAGESDTQYF. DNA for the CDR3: TGTGCCAGCAGCCCCACTGATTGGACACCTAGCCCCATAGCGGGAGAATCAGATACGCAGTATTTT.